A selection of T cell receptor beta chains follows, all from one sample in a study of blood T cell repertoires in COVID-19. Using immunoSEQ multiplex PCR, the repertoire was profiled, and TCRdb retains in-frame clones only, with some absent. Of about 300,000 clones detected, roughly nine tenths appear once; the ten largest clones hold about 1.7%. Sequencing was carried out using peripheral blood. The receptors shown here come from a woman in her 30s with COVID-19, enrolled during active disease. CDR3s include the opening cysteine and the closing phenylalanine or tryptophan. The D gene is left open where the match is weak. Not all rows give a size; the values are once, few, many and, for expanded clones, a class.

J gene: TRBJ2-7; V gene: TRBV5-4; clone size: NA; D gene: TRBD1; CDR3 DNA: TGTGCCGCAGGGGACAGGGACGATTACGAGCAGTACTTC; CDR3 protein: CAAGDRDDYEQYF
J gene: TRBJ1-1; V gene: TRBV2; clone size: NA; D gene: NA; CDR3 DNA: TGTGCCAGCAGTGGTACAGGGTGGACTGAAGCTTTCTTT; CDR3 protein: CASSGTGWTEAFF
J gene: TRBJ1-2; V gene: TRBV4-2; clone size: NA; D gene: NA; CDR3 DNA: TGTGCCAGCAGCCAAGATAGCGGGGGCCCTAACTATGGCTACACCTTC; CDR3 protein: CASSQDSGGPNYGYTF
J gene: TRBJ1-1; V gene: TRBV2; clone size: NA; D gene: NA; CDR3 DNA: TGTGCCAGCAGGAAGGAGATAACAGGCGGAGGGACTGAAGCTTTCTTT; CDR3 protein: CASRKEITGGGTEAFF
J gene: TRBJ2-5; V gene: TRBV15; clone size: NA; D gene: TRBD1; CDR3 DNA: TGTGCCACCAGCAGCCTCGGACAGGGTTATTACCAAGAGACCCAGTACTTC; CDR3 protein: CATSSLGQGYYQETQYF
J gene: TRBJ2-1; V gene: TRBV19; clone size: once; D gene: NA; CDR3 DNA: TGTGCCAGTAGTATACAGGGAAATTGGGTGAATGAGCAGTTCTTC; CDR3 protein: CASSIQGNWVNEQFF
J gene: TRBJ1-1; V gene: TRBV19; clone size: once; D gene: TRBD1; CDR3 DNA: TGTGCCAGTGCAACTTATTCCGGACAGGGTGGGGCAAACACTGAAGCTTTCTTT; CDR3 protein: CASATYSGQGGANTEAFF
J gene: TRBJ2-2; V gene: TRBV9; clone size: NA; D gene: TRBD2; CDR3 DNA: TGTGCCAGCAGCACTGCGGGGGGCCGAACCGGGGAGCTGTTTTTT; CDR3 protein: CASSTAGGRTGELFF
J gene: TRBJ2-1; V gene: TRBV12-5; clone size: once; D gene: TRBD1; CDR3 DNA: TGTGCTAGTGGTTTGGTACAGGGGGTCCCGCAGTTCTTC; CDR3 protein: CASGLVQGVPQFF
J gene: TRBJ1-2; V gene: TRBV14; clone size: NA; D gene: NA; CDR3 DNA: TGTGCCAGCAGCCAAGGAGGGGGAAGTGGCTACACCTTC; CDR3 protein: CASSQGGGSGYTF
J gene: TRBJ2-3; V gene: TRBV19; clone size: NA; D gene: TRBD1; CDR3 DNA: TGTGCCAGTAGTTTCGGACAGGGAGGAGATACGCAGTATTTT; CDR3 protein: CASSFGQGGDTQYF
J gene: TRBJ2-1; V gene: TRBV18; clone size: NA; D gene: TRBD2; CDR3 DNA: TGTGCCAGCTCACTTACTAGCGGGGGTTCAGGAGAGCAGTTCTTC; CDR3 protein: CASSLTSGGSGEQFF
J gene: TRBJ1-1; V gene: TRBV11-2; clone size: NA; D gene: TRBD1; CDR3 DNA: TGTGCCAGCAGCGACAGGGTAAGGGACACTGAAGCTTTCTTT; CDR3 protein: CASSDRVRDTEAFF
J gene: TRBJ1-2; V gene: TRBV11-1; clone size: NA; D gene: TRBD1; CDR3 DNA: TGTGCCAGCAGTGGACAGGGGAACTATGGCTACACCTTC; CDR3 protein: CASSGQGNYGYTF
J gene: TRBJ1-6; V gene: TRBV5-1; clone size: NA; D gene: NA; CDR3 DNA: TGCGCCAGCAGCTTGGGGGGAGTGCCCCTCCACTTT; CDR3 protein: CASSLGGVPLHF
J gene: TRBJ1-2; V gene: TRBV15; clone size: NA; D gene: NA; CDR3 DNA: TGTGCCACCAGCAGAGATTACACAGGTGATGGCTACACCTTC; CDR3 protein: CATSRDYTGDGYTF
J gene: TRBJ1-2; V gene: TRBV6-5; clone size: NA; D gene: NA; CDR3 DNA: TGTGCCAGCACCTTATCCCCAACGGGGAGGTATGGCTACACCTTC; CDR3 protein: CASTLSPTGRYGYTF
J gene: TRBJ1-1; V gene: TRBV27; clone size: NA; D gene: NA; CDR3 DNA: TGTGCCAGCACCCCGGGAGGACCATACACTGAAGCTTTCTTT; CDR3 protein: CASTPGGPYTEAFF